What follows are 2 T cell receptor beta chains derived from one specimen sequenced in a study of cytomegalovirus exposure and HLA in healthy donors. PCR was performed using 60 Vbeta and 13 Jbeta primers. Assay: immunoSEQ multiplex PCR; the TCRdb copy retains only in-frame clones and omits some. The sample has around 100,000 clones, around 78% seen once. The specimen sequenced was PBMCs. The source of these receptors is a male donor in good health and CMV-seropositive.

This sequence joins TRBV11-2 and TRBJ2-7; 11 nucleotides align to TRBD2. Germline CDR1 SGHAT, CDR2 FQNNGV. V shed 2 bases, J shed 3 bases, and the junction held 3 bases outside the gene matches. CDR3 length equals 15 residues. The CDR3 sequence: CASSLIAGGVYEQYF. The CDR3 nucleotides are TGTGCCAGCAGCTTAATAGCGGGAGGGGTCTACGAGCAGTACTTC.

This sequence joins TRBV10-1 and TRBJ2-3, with 13 bases matching TRBD2. CDR3 length: 21 residues. Germline CDR1 and CDR2: WNHNN and SYGVQD (reference sequence). Trimming removed 2 bases from V and 0 bases from J; junction bases left unmatched: 14. CDR3 sequence reads: CASSETQLLAGGGLSTDTQYF. The DNA of the CDR3 is TGCGCCAGCAGTGAGACCCAATTACTAGCGGGGGGGGGCCTCAGCACAGATACGCAGTATTTT.